The rows below give T cell receptor beta chains drawn from one sample of a study of blood T cell repertoires in COVID-19. This table comes from immunoSEQ multiplex PCR, and its TCRdb copy is limited to in-frame clones, with some not included. Of about 140,000 clones in the sample, more than 85% were seen once. The sequenced sample was peripheral blood. These receptors were collected from a human donor in a cohort sampled during active COVID-19. Each CDR3 is given without its conserved first and last residue. Each record gives: D gene, V gene, J gene, CDR3 protein. A D gene is named only where the DNA matches it firmly.

D: -; V: TRBV28; J: TRBJ2-1; CDR3: ASTIRGGREF
D: TRBD1; V: TRBV19; J: TRBJ2-7; CDR3: ASSPGTEDYEQY
D: -; V: TRBV18; J: TRBJ1-5; CDR3: ASSPPPKGGGLDSNQPQH
D: -; V: TRBV28; J: TRBJ1-1; CDR3: ASSLSYREAEAF
D: -; V: TRBV5-1; J: TRBJ2-2; CDR3: ASSPKNNLNTGELF
D: -; V: TRBV12-3/TRBV12-4; J: TRBJ2-5; CDR3: ASSLGVRETQY
D: TRBD1; V: TRBV7-8; J: TRBJ2-1; CDR3: ASSFGGQARGNEQF
D: TRBD1; V: TRBV10-2; J: TRBJ1-5; CDR3: ASTGQVNQPQH
D: -; V: TRBV2; J: TRBJ1-2; CDR3: ASRIQVGSGYT
D: TRBD1; V: TRBV24-1; J: TRBJ1-2; CDR3: ATSDRTGGYGYT
D: TRBD2; V: TRBV2; J: TRBJ2-1; CDR3: ASSFSGSRGNEQF
D: TRBD2; V: TRBV6-1; J: TRBJ2-2; CDR3: ASSEAGLTGGMTGELF
D: -; V: TRBV11-3; J: TRBJ2-1; CDR3: ASSLKIGQRITYNEQF
D: -; V: TRBV14; J: TRBJ1-6; CDR3: ASSQVRSVRTLH
D: TRBD1; V: TRBV7-9; J: TRBJ2-7; CDR3: ASSFPAGTAAYEQY
D: TRBD1; V: TRBV27; J: TRBJ1-2; CDR3: ASSPRDRGGGYGYT
D: TRBD2; V: TRBV6-1; J: TRBJ2-3; CDR3: ASSDLAGGRVDTQY
D: -; V: TRBV7-2; J: TRBJ2-7; CDR3: ASSPEQGPYEQY
D: -; V: TRBV28; J: TRBJ2-4; CDR3: ASSFGRAGRENIQY
D: -; V: TRBV19; J: TRBJ2-7; CDR3: ASSVSTGDEQY
D: TRBD1; V: TRBV5-4; J: TRBJ2-5; CDR3: ASSLDRARWETQY
D: TRBD1; V: TRBV18; J: TRBJ2-1; CDR3: ASSPRGLNEQF
D: TRBD1; V: TRBV7-8; J: TRBJ2-7; CDR3: ASSSPRDRGYEQY
D: -; V: TRBV7-6; J: TRBJ1-1; CDR3: ASSPGTEAF
D: TRBD2; V: TRBV30; J: TRBJ2-7; CDR3: ACHLAGFPYEQY
D: -; V: TRBV29-1; J: TRBJ2-7; CDR3: SVEEGRASSYEQY
D: TRBD2; V: TRBV15; J: TRBJ2-1; CDR3: ATSRSGLAGIDEQF
D: -; V: TRBV4-1; J: TRBJ2-1; CDR3: ASSSPGSGYNEQF
D: -; V: TRBV27; J: TRBJ1-1; CDR3: ASSLWGGMNTEAF
D: -; V: TRBV6-5; J: TRBJ2-7; CDR3: ASSYEGVRGAEQY
D: -; V: TRBV4-1; J: TRBJ1-1; CDR3: ASSRTPRGGSNTEAF
D: -; V: TRBV19; J: TRBJ1-1; CDR3: ASSLSVVAEAF
D: TRBD2; V: TRBV6-1; J: TRBJ2-7; CDR3: ASSEFGDRAGEQY
D: -; V: TRBV7-3; J: TRBJ2-1; CDR3: ASSPFQGVSLNEQF
D: -; V: TRBV5-5; J: TRBJ2-1; CDR3: ASSLGAGSYNEQF
D: -; V: TRBV27; J: TRBJ1-5; CDR3: ASSDRYSNQPQH
D: TRBD1; V: TRBV4-1; J: TRBJ2-1; CDR3: ASSRSQRGTGSYNEQF
D: -; V: TRBV12-3/TRBV12-4; J: TRBJ2-7; CDR3: ASSRGVLYEQY
D: TRBD2; V: TRBV27; J: TRBJ2-2; CDR3: ASRRGGSTGELF
D: TRBD1; V: TRBV6-5; J: TRBJ1-2; CDR3: ASSLGQGRGYGYT
D: TRBD1; V: TRBV18; J: TRBJ2-3; CDR3: ASSPQESGTGVTDTQY
D: TRBD1; V: TRBV27; J: TRBJ1-1; CDR3: ASNPTGGVEAF
D: TRBD1; V: TRBV5-4; J: TRBJ2-1; CDR3: ASSFALGTDYNEQF
D: -; V: TRBV5-6; J: TRBJ1-2; CDR3: ASSSPGSNYGYT
D: -; V: TRBV18; J: TRBJ1-2; CDR3: ASSPLQGRTYGYT
D: TRBD1; V: TRBV4-1; J: TRBJ2-7; CDR3: ASSQGQGRFYEQY
D: TRBD1; V: TRBV23-1; J: TRBJ2-6; CDR3: ASSSLRDRVERGSGANVLT
D: -; V: TRBV27; J: TRBJ1-2; CDR3: ASSLSSRGTGYT
D: TRBD2; V: TRBV4-1; J: TRBJ2-5; CDR3: ASSQEGRSGGETQY
D: -; V: TRBV11-2; J: TRBJ1-2; CDR3: ASSRESYGYT